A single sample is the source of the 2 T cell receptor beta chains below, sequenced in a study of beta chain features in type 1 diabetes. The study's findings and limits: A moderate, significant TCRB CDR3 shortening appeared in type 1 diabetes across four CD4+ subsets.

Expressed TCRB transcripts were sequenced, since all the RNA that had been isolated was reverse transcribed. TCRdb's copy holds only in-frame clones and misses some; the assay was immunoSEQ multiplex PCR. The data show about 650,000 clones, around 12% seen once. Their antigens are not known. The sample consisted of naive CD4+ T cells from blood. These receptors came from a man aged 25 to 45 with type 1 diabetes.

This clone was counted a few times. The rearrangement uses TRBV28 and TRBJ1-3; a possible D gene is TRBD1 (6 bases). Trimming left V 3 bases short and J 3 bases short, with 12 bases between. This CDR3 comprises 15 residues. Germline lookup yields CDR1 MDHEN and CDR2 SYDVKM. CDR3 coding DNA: TGTGCCAGCAGTTTCCCCACAGGGAATGGAAACACCATATATTTT. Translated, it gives CASSFPTGNGNTIYF.

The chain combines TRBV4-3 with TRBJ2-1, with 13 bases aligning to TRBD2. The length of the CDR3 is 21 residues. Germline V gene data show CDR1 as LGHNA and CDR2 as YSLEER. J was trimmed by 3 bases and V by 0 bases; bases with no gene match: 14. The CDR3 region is CASSQDDDLGLAGRYYNEQFF. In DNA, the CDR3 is TGCGCCAGCAGCCAAGATGATGACCTGGGACTAGCGGGGCGATACTACAATGAGCAGTTCTTC.